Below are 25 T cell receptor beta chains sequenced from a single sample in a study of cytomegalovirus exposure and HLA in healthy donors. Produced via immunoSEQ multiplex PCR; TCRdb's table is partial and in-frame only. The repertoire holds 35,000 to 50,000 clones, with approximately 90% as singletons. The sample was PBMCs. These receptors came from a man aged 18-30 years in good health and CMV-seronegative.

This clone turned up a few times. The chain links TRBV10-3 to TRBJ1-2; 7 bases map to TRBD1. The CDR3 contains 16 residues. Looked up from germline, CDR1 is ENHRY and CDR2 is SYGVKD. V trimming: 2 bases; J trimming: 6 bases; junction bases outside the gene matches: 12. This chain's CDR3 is CAISEGTEVWDNGYTF. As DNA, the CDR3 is TGTGCCATCAGTGAGGGGACAGAGGTATGGGATAATGGCTACACCTTC.

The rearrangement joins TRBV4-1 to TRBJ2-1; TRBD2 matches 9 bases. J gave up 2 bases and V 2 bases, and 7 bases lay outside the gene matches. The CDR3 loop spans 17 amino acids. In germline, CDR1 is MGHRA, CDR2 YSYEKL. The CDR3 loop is CASSQTLSGGPYNEQFF. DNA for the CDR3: TGCGCCAGCAGCCAAACCCTTAGCGGGGGTCCCTACAATGAGCAGTTCTTC.

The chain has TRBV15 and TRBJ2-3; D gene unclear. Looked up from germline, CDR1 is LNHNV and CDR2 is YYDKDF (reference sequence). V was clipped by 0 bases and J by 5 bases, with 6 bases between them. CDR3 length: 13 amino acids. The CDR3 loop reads CATSREVGDTQYF. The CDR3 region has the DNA TGTGCCACCAGCAGAGAGGTCGGAGATACGCAGTATTTT.

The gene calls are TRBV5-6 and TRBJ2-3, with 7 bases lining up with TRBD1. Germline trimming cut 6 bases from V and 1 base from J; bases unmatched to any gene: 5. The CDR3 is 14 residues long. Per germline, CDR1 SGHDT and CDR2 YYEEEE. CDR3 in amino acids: CASIRQGRTDTQYF. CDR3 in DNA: TGTGCCAGCATAAGACAGGGCCGCACAGATACGCAGTATTTT.

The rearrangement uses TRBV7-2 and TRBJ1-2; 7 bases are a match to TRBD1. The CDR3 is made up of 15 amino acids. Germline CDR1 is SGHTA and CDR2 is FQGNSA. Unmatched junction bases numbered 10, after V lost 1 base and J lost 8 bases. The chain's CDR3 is CASSLGQGLTRGYTF. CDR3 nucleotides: TGTGCCAGCAGCTTAGGACAGGGACTCACAAGGGGCTACACCTTC.

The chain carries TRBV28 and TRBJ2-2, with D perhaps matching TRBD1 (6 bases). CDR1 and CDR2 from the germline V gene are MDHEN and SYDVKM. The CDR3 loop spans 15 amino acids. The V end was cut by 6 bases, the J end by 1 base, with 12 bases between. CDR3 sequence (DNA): TGTGCCAGCAGAGAAATGACAGGGAACACCGGGGAGCTGTTTTTT. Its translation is CASREMTGNTGELFF.

The CDR3 DNA reads as TGCGCCAGCAGCTTGGAGGGAGCGTCTAGCACAGATACGCAGTATTTT. Its translation: CASSLEGASSTDTQYF. V usage is TRBV5-1 and J usage is TRBJ2-3, with D perhaps matching TRBD2 (5 bases). The CDR3 is made up of 16 amino acids. The germline gives CDR1 SGHRS, CDR2 YFSETQ. V dropped 0 bases and J dropped 0 bases, with 11 bases sitting between them.

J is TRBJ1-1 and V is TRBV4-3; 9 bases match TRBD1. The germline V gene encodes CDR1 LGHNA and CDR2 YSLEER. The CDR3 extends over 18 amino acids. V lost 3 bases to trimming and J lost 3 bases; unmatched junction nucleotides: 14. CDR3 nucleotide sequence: TGCGCCAGCAGCCAGGAATACAGGGGGCTTGAAGTGGACACTGAAGCTTTCTTT. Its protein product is CASSQEYRGLEVDTEAFF.

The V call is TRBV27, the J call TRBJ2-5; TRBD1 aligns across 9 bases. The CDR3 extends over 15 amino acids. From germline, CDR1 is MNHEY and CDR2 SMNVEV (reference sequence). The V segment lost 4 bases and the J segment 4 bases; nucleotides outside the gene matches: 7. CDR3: CASSSLGTGLETQYF. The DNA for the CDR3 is TGTGCCAGCAGTTCGCTTGGGACAGGGTTAGAGACCCAGTACTTC.

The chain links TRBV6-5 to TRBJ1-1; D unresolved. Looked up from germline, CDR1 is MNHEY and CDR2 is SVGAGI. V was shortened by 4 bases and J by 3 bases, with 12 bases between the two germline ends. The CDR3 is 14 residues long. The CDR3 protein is CASSLRIKDTEAFF. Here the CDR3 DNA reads TGTGCCAGCAGTTTGCGGATTAAGGACACTGAAGCTTTCTTT.

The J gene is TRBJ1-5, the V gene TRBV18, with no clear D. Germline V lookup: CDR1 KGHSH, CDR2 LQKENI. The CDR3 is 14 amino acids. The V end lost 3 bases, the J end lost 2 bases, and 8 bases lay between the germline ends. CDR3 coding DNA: TGTGCCAGCTCACCGTTAGGAGGCAATCAGCCCCAGCATTTT. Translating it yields CASSPLGGNQPQHF.

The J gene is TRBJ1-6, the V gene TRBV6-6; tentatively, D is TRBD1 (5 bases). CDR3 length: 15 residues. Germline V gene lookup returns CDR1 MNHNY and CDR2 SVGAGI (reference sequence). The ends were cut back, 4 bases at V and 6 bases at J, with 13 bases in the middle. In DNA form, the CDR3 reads TGTGCCAGCAGTTGGGATGGGGGGGGTAATTCACCCCTCCACTTT. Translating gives CASSWDGGGNSPLHF.

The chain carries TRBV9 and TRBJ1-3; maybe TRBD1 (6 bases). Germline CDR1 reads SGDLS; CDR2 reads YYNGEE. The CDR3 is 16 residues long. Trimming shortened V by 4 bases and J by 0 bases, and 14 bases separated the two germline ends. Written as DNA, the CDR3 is TGTGCCAGCAGCCCCGCGGGGGACATCTCTGGAAACACCATATATTTT. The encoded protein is CASSPAGDISGNTIYF.

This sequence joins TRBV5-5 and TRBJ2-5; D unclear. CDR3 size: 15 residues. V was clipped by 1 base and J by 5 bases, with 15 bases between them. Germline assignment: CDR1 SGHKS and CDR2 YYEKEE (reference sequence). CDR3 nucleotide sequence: TGTGCCAGCAGCTTGTATAACTCAGGATTGGAGACCCAGTACTTC. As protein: CASSLYNSGLETQYF.

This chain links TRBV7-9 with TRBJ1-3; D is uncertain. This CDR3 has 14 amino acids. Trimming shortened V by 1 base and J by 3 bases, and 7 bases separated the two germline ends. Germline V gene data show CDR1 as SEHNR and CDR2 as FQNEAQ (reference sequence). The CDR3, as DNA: TGTGCCAGCAGCTTAGTTGGGCATGGAAACACCATATATTTT. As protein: CASSLVGHGNTIYF. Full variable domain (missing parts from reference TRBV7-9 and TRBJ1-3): DTGVSQNPRHKITKRGQNVTFRCDPISEHNRLYWYRQTLGQGPEFLTYFQNEAQLEKSRLLSDRFSAERPKGSFSTLEIQRTEQGDSAMYLCASSLVGHGNTIYFGEGSWLTVV.

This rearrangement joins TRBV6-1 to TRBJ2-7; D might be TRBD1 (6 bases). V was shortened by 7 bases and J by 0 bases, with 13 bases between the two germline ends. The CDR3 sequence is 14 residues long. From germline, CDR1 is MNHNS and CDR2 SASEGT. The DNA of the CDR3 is TGTGCCAGCACCTGGGACAAGAGCTCCTACGAGCAGTACTTC. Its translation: CASTWDKSSYEQYF.

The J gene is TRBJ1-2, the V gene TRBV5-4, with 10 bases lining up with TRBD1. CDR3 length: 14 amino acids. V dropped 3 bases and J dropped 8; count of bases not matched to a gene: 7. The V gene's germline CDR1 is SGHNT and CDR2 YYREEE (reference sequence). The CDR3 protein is CASSYGTGEGGYTF. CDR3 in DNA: TGTGCCAGCAGCTACGGGACAGGGGAGGGCGGCTACACCTTC.

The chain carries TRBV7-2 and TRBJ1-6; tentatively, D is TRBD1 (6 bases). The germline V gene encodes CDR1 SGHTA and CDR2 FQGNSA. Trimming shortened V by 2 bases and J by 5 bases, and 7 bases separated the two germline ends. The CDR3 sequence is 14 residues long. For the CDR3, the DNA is TGTGCCAGCAGCTTAACAGGGAATAATTCACCCCTCCACTTT. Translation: CASSLTGNNSPLHF.

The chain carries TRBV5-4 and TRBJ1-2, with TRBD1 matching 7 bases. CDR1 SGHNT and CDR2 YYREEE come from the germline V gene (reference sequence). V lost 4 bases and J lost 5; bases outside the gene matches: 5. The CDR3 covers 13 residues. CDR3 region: CASSKEGAYGYTF. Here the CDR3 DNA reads TGTGCCAGCAGCAAGGAGGGGGCTTATGGCTACACCTTC.

CDR3: CASSQDRGLNTEAFF. CDR3 sequence (DNA): TGTGCCAGCAGCCAAGACAGGGGTTTGAACACTGAAGCTTTCTTT. The rearrangement uses TRBV4-2 and TRBJ1-1; the D gene is possibly TRBD1 (6 bases). Germline V gene lookup returns CDR1 LGHNA and CDR2 YNFKEQ. The CDR3 sequence is 15 residues long. V shed 0 bases and J shed 0 bases, with 8 bases lying between them.

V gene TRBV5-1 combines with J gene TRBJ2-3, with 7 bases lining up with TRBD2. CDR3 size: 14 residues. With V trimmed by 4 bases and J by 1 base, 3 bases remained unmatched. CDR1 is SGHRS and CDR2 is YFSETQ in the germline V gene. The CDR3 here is CASSPAGRTDTQYF. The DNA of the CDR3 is TGCGCCAGCAGCCCAGCGGGACGCACAGATACGCAGTATTTT.

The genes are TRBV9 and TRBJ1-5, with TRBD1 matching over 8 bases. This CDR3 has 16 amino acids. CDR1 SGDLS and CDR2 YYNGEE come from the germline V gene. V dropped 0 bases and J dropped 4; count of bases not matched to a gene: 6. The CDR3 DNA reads TGTGCCAGCAGCGTAGGGACAGGGAGTACAAATCAGCCCCAGCATTTT. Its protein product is CASSVGTGSTNQPQHF.

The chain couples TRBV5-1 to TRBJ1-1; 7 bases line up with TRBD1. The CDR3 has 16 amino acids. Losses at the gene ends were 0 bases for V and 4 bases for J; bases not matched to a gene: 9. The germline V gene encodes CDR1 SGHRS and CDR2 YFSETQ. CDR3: CASSLVVGGAGTEAFF. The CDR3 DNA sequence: TGCGCCAGCAGCTTGGTTGTAGGGGGCGCGGGCACTGAAGCTTTCTTT.

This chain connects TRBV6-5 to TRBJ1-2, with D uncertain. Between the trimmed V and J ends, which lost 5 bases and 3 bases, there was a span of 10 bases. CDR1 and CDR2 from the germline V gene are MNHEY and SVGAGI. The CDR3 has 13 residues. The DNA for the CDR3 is TGTGCCAGCAGTACCGGCGGGGACTATGGCTACACCTTC. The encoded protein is CASSTGGDYGYTF.

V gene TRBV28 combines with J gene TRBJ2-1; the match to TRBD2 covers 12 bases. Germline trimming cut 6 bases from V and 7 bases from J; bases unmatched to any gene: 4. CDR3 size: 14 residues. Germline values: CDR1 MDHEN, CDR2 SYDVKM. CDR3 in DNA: TGTGCCAGCAGCGGGACTAGCGGGCAGAATGAGCAGTTCTTC. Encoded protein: CASSGTSGQNEQFF.